This is a list of T cell receptor beta chains from one sample in a study of CD8 T cells in Susac syndrome. A single record per CDR3 protein comes from TCRdb applying MiXCR to the immunoSEQ multiplex PCR reads. The sample shows some 200,000 distinct CDR3 sequences, over 85% of them seen only once. The source material was CD4+ T cells from PBMCs. These receptors were obtained from a human donor in good health. Both conserved end residues are part of each CDR3. Fields, in order: J gene, V gene, D gene, CDR3 DNA, CDR3 protein. D genes are given only for firm matches.

TRBJ2-3 | TRBV27 | TRBD2 | TGTGCCAGCAGTTCCCGGACTAGCGGGATCAGCACAGATACGCAGTATTTT | CASSSRTSGISTDTQYF
TRBJ2-5 | TRBV3-1 | - | TGTGCCAGCAGCTGGGACGGACAAGAGACCCAGTACTTC | CASSWDGQETQYF
TRBJ2-1 | TRBV6-6 | - | TGTGCCAGCAGTTACTCGACTACCTACAATGAGCAGTTCTTC | CASSYSTTYNEQFF
TRBJ2-4 | TRBV6-5 | TRBD1 | TGTGCCAGCAGTACGAGGGGGCGCTCTCTCAGGTACTTC | CASSTRGRSLRYF
TRBJ1-4 | TRBV7-8 | TRBD1 | TGTGCCAGCAGCCTTACGGGACAGGGGTATGAAAAACTGTTTTTT | CASSLTGQGYEKLFF
TRBJ2-1 | TRBV5-4 | TRBD2 | TGTGCCAGCAGCCTCCCTGGGGGGGGTAATGAGCAGTTCTTC | CASSLPGGGNEQFF
TRBJ1-5 | TRBV30 | TRBD1 | TGTGCCTGGAGTGACTTGACAGGGGCGGGGCGGCCCCAGCATTTT | CAWSDLTGAGRPQHF
TRBJ2-3 | TRBV29-1 | - | TGCAGCGGTCTCCCGGGAGTCCCAGATACGCAGTATTTT | CSGLPGVPDTQYF
TRBJ1-1 | TRBV29-1 | - | TGCAGCGTTGAAGTGGGGGGGATAAACACTGAAGCTTTCTTT | CSVEVGGINTEAFF
TRBJ2-2 | TRBV30 | - | TGTGCCTGGAGTTTGGGGGCCGCCGGGGAGCTGTTTTTT | CAWSLGAAGELFF